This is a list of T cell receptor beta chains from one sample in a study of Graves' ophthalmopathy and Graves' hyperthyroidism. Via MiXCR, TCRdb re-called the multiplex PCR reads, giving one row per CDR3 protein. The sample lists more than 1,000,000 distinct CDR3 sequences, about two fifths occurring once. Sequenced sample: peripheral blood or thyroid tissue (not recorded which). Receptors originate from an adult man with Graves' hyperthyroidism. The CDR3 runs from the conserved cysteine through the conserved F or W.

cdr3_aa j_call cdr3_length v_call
CSGFRQGRRTEAFF TRBJ1-1 14 TRBV29-1
CASSPKTSTEAFF TRBJ1-1 13 TRBV5-8
CASSWAGGDEKLFF TRBJ1-4 14 TRBV7-8
CASSWRTSGNTGELFF TRBJ2-2 16 TRBV5-1
CASSPLASGYGYTF TRBJ1-2 14 TRBV6-1
CSASGGVSSYEQYF TRBJ2-7 14 TRBV20-1
CASSLASGGSGANVLTF TRBJ2-6 17 TRBV7-3
CASSSRGLAGVRGFNEQFF TRBJ2-1 19 TRBV7-6
CASSLVRQGLYEQYF TRBJ2-7 15 TRBV7-9
CSARDRSGSGELFF TRBJ2-2 14 TRBV20-1
CASSHDSFAYEQYF TRBJ2-7 14 TRBV5-4
CASSARRNTGELFF TRBJ2-2 14 TRBV6-6
CASSFGRVEQYF TRBJ2-7 12 TRBV12-3/TRBV12-4
CASSPDGRRNTEAFF TRBJ1-1 15 TRBV25-1
CASSVGQYQETQYF TRBJ2-5 14 TRBV2
CATSRTTGGGNQPQHF TRBJ1-5 16 TRBV15
CASSLGLSGSGYTF TRBJ1-2 14 TRBV7-8
CADLRDRNYGYTF TRBJ1-2 13 TRBV10-2
CASSPLKYEQYF TRBJ2-7 12 TRBV9
CAIRDTSGRFETQYF TRBJ2-5 15 TRBV10-3
CSVITGQGFAQQYF TRBJ2-7 14 TRBV29-1
CAISPGRNQPQHF TRBJ1-5 13 TRBV10-3
CAISPGGRPEAFF TRBJ1-1 13 TRBV10-3
CASSPDYSTLPKGYTF TRBJ1-2 16 TRBV7-9
CSVPGQTNYGYTF TRBJ1-2 13 TRBV29-1
CASSPPADEKLFF TRBJ1-4 13 TRBV4-2
CASSPSGQGVVTGELFF TRBJ2-2 17 TRBV25-1
CASRDGQGNSPLHF TRBJ1-6 14 TRBV2
CSARDLRSNSPLHF TRBJ1-6 14 TRBV20-1
CASSFVPGSSGNTIYF TRBJ1-3 16 TRBV11-2
CASTPPGGMSGYTF TRBJ1-2 14 TRBV12-3/TRBV12-4
CASSQPETQYF TRBJ2-5 11 TRBV11-2
CASSLRPRNQPQHF TRBJ1-5 14 TRBV12-3/TRBV12-4
CASSVEIGLSYEQYF TRBJ2-7 15 TRBV25-1
CSLAGGGTGELFF TRBJ2-2 13 TRBV29-1
CAISGGVAETHLF TRBJ1-2 13 TRBV10-3
CISPPGGADGYTF TRBJ1-2 13 TRBV20-1
CASKYGQGSNEQYF TRBJ2-7 14 TRBV2
CASSFAIGNTEAFF TRBJ1-1 14 TRBV5-1
CASSQDQDGSYEQYF TRBJ2-7 15 TRBV3-1
CASSRMGSNQPQHF TRBJ1-5 14 TRBV2